This T cell receptor (beta chain) emerged from a study of T cell changes during pregnancy in multiple sclerosis. The J segment lost 4 bases and the V segment lost 7 bases, leaving 7 bases of the junction unmatched. CDR1 is MNHNS and CDR2 is SASEGT in the germline V gene. The CDR3 covers 15 residues. TCRdb keeps only in-frame clones here, not all; method: immunoSEQ multiplex PCR. The sample holds around 85,000 clones, approximately 91% seen once. The rearrangement joins TRBV6-1 to TRBJ2-4; TRBD2 matches 10 bases. The sequence came from a female donor in good health, serving as a control in a pregnancy study. Some clones in this sample may be carry-over from other donors' samples. Source: PBMCs, taken in the first trimester of pregnancy. This CDR3 reads CASTKVAGGKNIQYF. CDR3 nucleotides: TGTGCCAGCACTAAGGTAGCGGGGGGTAAAAACATTCAGTACTTC.